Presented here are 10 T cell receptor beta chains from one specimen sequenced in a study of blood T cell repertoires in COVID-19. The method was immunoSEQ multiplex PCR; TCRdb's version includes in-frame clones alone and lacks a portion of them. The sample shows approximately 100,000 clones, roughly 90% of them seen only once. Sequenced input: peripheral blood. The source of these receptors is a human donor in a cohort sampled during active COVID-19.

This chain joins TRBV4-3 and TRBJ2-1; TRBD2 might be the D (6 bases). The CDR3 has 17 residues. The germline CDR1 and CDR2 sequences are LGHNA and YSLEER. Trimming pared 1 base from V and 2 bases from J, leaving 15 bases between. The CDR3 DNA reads TGCGCCAGCAGCCAAGTTTGGGACTCGGGACCCTACAATGAGCAGTTCTTC. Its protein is CASSQVWDSGPYNEQFF.

CDR3 coding DNA: TGCGCCAGCAGCTTGGTGGGGTCGGGGGTGGACGAGCAGTACTTC. Its protein is CASSLVGSGVDEQYF. The chain carries TRBV5-1 and TRBJ2-7, with D possibly being TRBD2 (6 bases). Trimming took 0 bases from V and 5 from J, leaving 15 bases between them. Germline values: CDR1 SGHRS, CDR2 YFSETQ. The CDR3 has 15 amino acids.

The CDR3 spells CASSPGQGASETQYF. The CDR3 DNA reads TGTGCCAGCTCACCAGGACAGGGGGCATCAGAGACCCAGTACTTC. This chain joins TRBV18 and TRBJ2-5; the match to TRBD1 covers 11 bases. V was clipped by 2 bases and J by 4 bases; unmatched bases: 3. The CDR3 covers 15 residues. The germline gives CDR1 KGHSH, CDR2 LQKENI.

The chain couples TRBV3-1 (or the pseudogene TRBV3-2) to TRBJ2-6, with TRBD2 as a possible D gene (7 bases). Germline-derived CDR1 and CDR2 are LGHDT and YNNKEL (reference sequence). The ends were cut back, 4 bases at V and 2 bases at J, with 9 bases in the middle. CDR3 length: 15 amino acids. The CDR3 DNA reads TGTGCCAGCAGCCGGGGGGGCGCTGGGGCCAACGTCCTGACTTTC. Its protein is CASSRGGAGANVLTF.

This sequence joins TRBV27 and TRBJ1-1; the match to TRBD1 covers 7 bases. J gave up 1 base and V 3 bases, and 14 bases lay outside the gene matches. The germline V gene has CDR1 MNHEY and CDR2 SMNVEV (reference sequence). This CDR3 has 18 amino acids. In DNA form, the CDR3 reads TGTGCCAGCAGTTTCGACCCCAGGAGGGGGCCCGGGAACACTGAAGCTTTCTTT. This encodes CASSFDPRRGPGNTEAFF.

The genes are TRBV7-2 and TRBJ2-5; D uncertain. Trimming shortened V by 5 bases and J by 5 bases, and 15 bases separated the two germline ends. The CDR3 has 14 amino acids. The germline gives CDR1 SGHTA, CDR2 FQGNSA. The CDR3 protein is CASSHYQRRETQYF. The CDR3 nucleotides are TGTGCCAGCAGCCACTATCAGCGTAGGGAGACCCAGTACTTC.

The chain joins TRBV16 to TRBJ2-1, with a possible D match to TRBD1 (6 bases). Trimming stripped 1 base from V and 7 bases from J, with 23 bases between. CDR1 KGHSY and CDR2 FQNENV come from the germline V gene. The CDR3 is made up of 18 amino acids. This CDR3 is CASSQLSGGTAIRNEQFF. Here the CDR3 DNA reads TGTGCCAGCAGCCAATTGAGTGGGGGCACCGCTATTAGGAATGAGCAGTTCTTC. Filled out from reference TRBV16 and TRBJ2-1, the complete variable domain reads GEEVAQTPKHLVRGEGQKAKLYCAPIKGHSYVFWYQQVLKNEFKFLISFQNENVFDETGMPKERFSAKCLPNSPCSLEIQATKLEDSAVYFCASSQLSGGTAIRNEQFFGPGTRLTVL.

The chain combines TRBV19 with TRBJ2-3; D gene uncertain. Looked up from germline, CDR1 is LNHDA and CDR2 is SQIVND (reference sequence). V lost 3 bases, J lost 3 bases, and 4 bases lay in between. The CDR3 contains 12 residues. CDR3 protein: CASSIRTDTQYF. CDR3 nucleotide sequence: TGTGCCAGTAGTATTAGAACAGATACGCAGTATTTT.

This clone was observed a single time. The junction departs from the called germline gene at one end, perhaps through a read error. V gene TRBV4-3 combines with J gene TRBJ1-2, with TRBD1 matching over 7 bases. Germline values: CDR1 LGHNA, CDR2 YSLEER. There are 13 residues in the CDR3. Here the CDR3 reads CASSQDQDRPRLF. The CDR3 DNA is TGCGCCAGCAGCCAAGATCAGGACAGGCCAAGACTCTTC.

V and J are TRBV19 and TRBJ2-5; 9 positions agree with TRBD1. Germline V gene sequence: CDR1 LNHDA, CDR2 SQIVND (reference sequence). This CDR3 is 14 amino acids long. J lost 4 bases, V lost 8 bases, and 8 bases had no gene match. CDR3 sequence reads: CASEDRGSSETQYF. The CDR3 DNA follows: TGTGCCAGTGAGGACAGGGGATCTTCAGAGACCCAGTACTTC.